Listed below are T cell receptor beta chains from one sample, sequenced in a study of blood T cell repertoires in COVID-19. TCRdb's copy holds only in-frame clones and misses some; the assay was immunoSEQ multiplex PCR. The sample lists around 320,000 clones; just under 90% were seen once. Sequencing was done on a sample of PBMCs or T cells enriched from blood (not recorded which). The source is a woman between 45 and 65 years old who had been exposed to COVID-19. Each CDR3 is given with its conserved first and last residue. D genes are given only for firm matches. Clone size, where shown, is once, few, many, or a class for clones that have expanded.

cdr3_nt cdr3_aa v_call d_call clone_size j_call
TGTGCCAGCAGTTCTGGAGATTGGAGGCGGGGTGGGAACACTGAAGCTTTCTTT CASSSGDWRRGGNTEAFF TRBV28 . . TRBJ1-1
TGTGCCAGCAGCTTAATGGGGACAGGGGCGTCCGAAGCTTTCTTT CASSLMGTGASEAFF TRBV11-2 TRBD1 . TRBJ1-1
TGTGCCAGTCGGGACTATTCCTACAATGAGCAGTTCTTC CASRDYSYNEQFF TRBV6-5 TRBD2 . TRBJ2-1
TGCGCCAGCAGCCAAGACCACGGGACAGGGGTTGAAAAACTGTTTTTT CASSQDHGTGVEKLFF TRBV4-1 TRBD1 . TRBJ1-4
TGTGCCTGGAGGGCTGGGGGCAATTCACCCCTCCACTTT CAWRAGGNSPLHF TRBV30 . . TRBJ1-6
TGTGCCAGTAGGGGACAGACTACTAATGAAAAACTGTTTTTT CASRGQTTNEKLFF TRBV19 TRBD1 . TRBJ1-4
TGTGCCAGCAGCTGGAGGACCGCCGGGGAGCTGTTTTTT CASSWRTAGELFF TRBV14 . . TRBJ2-2
TGTGCCAGCAGTGAAGGAGGAACTCGCTACAATGAGCAGTTCTTC CASSEGGTRYNEQFF TRBV2 . . TRBJ2-1
TGTGCCACCAGCAGGGACAAATTCAACAATCAGCCCCAGCATTTT CATSRDKFNNQPQHF TRBV15 . . TRBJ1-5
TGTGCCAGCAGCCTAGGGACAGGGCTAGCTTTCTTT CASSLGTGLAFF TRBV7-9 TRBD1 few TRBJ1-1
TGTGCCAGCAGTTTGGACACGGACTATGGCTACACCTTC CASSLDTDYGYTF TRBV2 . . TRBJ1-2
TGTGCCAGCAGCCAAGATCGCAGTCTGCGCGGCGGACTAGAGAGGCTCTTC CASSQDRSLRGGLERLF TRBV3-1/TRBV3-2 TRBD2 . TRBJ2-1
TGTGCCAGCAGCACCGTGGGGGGGAGTAATTCACCCCTCCACTTT CASSTVGGSNSPLHF TRBV3-1/TRBV3-2 . few TRBJ1-6
TGTGCCAGCAGCCCAACAGGGCGTACGCAGTATTTT CASSPTGRTQYF TRBV7-9 . . TRBJ2-3
TGTGCCAGCAGCCCAAGCATCAGGGGAAGGAGAACTGAAGCTTTCTTT CASSPSIRGRRTEAFF TRBV5-5 . . TRBJ1-1
TGCGCCAGCAGACCCGGACAGGCGGGGACAACTAATGAAAAACTGTTTTTT CASRPGQAGTTNEKLFF TRBV5-1 TRBD1 . TRBJ1-4
TGCAGTGCTCAGGGGGTCTATGGCTACACCTTC CSAQGVYGYTF TRBV20-1 TRBD1 . TRBJ1-2
TGCGCCAGCAGCCCAGTGGGACAGGGAGTTCTGGGCACTGAAGCTTTCTTT CASSPVGQGVLGTEAFF TRBV5-1 TRBD1 . TRBJ1-1
TGTGCCAGCAGTTTAGGGCCCCCCCGGACCGGGGAGCTGTTTTTT CASSLGPPRTGELFF TRBV27 . once TRBJ2-2
TGTGCCAGCAGCCCGCAACTAGCTAACTATGGCTACACCTTC CASSPQLANYGYTF TRBV11-2 . few TRBJ1-2
TGCAGCGTAGCGGGACTGACGAACACTGAAGCTTTCTTT CSVAGLTNTEAFF TRBV29-1 . . TRBJ1-1
TGTGCCAGCGCGGGACAGCCTTATGGCTACACCTTC CASAGQPYGYTF TRBV12-3/TRBV12-4 TRBD1 once TRBJ1-2
TGTGCCAGCAGCGTAGGTGGGACAGGCCTCGATGAGCAGTTCTTC CASSVGGTGLDEQFF TRBV9 TRBD1 . TRBJ2-1
TGTGCCATCAGTGTCACCATTCGGGGGGGCCCATCAGATACGCAGTATTTT CAISVTIRGGPSDTQYF TRBV10-3 TRBD2 . TRBJ2-3
TGTGCCAGCAGCTTCCCCCCCCCTCACGAGCAGTACTTC CASSFPPPHEQYF TRBV7-9 . . TRBJ2-7
TGTGCCTGGAACCAGGGGGTCGGAAACACCATATATTTT CAWNQGVGNTIYF TRBV30 TRBD1 . TRBJ1-3
TGCGCCAGCAGCAGAGGGACAGGGGGTCGGGCTAATGAAAAACTGTTTTTT CASSRGTGGRANEKLFF TRBV5-1 TRBD1 . TRBJ1-4
TGTGCCTGGAGTGTAAGGGGGGGCTTACGTTCACCCCTCCACTTT CAWSVRGGLRSPLHF TRBV30 . few TRBJ1-6
TGTGCCAGCAGCCAAGACAGGGGCCATAACTATGGCTACACCTTC CASSQDRGHNYGYTF TRBV3-1/TRBV3-2 . . TRBJ1-2
TGTGCCAGTAGTCTTAACCGGGGAAGCGGCAATCAGCCCCAGCATTTT CASSLNRGSGNQPQHF TRBV19 . . TRBJ1-5
TGTGCCTGGAGCGATCAGGGATCCCGATATAATTCACCCCTCCACTTT CAWSDQGSRYNSPLHF TRBV30 . . TRBJ1-6
TGTGCCAGCAGCTTCGGACAGGCTTTTGGAAACACCATATATTTT CASSFGQAFGNTIYF TRBV7-8 TRBD1 . TRBJ1-3
TGTGCCACCCTAGGGGCGATATCCACAGATACGCAGTATTTT CATLGAISTDTQYF TRBV28 . . TRBJ2-3
TGTGCCAGCAGTAGTAGCGGGGGGATACAAGAGACCCAGTACTTC CASSSSGGIQETQYF TRBV28 TRBD2 . TRBJ2-5
TGTGCCAGCACCGTCAGCGGGCCTCCAGGGCATTTT CASTVSGPPGHF TRBV28 . few TRBJ1-5
TGTGCCAGCAGCCAAAGACAGGCCCTCGGGGGCTACACCTTC CASSQRQALGGYTF TRBV3-1/TRBV3-2 . . TRBJ1-2
TGCGCCAGCAGCTTATCGGGAGACACCATATATTTT CASSLSGDTIYF TRBV5-1 . . TRBJ1-3
TGCGCCAGCAGCTTGGAATCCCCTTCGGGTGGGGAGCTGTTTTTT CASSLESPSGGELFF TRBV5-1 . once TRBJ2-2
TGTGCCAGCAGCTTAAATTCGGGGGAAAGGGGGCAGCAGTTCTTC CASSLNSGERGQQFF TRBV7-2 . . TRBJ2-1
TGTGCCAGCTCACTTGGACAGATAGGATCTGGAAACACCATATATTTT CASSLGQIGSGNTIYF TRBV18 . . TRBJ1-3
TGTGCCAGCAGCGGGGGCCCCAGCTCCTATAATTCACCCCTCCACTTT CASSGGPSSYNSPLHF TRBV9 . . TRBJ1-6
TGTGCCAGCAGTGACCGAAACAGGGCAAATGAGCAGTTCTTC CASSDRNRANEQFF TRBV6-4 . . TRBJ2-1
TGTGCCAGCAGCTTTGGGACAAATTTATATGGCTACACCTTC CASSFGTNLYGYTF TRBV5-4 . . TRBJ1-2
TGCGCCAGCAGCGGGGAGGGACGTTGGGGAAGCTCTGGGGCCAACGTCCTGACTTTC CASSGEGRWGSSGANVLTF TRBV5-1 TRBD2 . TRBJ2-6
TGTGCCACCCGTGTAGCGGGGGGTACCTCCTACAATGAGCAGTTCTTC CATRVAGGTSYNEQFF TRBV27 TRBD2 once TRBJ2-1
TGTGCCAGCAGCTTGGGGACCGACAGGGGAGGAGAAGCTTTCTTT CASSLGTDRGGEAFF TRBV5-4 TRBD1 . TRBJ1-1
TGTGCCAGCAGTTTATATTGGGGGGGCCAGGACTACGAGCAGTACTTC CASSLYWGGQDYEQYF TRBV28 . . TRBJ2-7
TGCGCCAGCAGCGTGGACAATAGCAATCAGCCCCAGCATTTT CASSVDNSNQPQHF TRBV5-1 . . TRBJ1-5
TGTGCCAGTACAGGAGGGAAGCCGTCAGGCTACACCTTC CASTGGKPSGYTF TRBV19 . . TRBJ1-2
TGTGCCAGCAGCCCACTAAATAGGCCCGGGACAACCGATTATGGCTACACCTTC CASSPLNRPGTTDYGYTF TRBV7-6 . once TRBJ1-2
TGTGCCACCAGATCGGCTGCAGGGGTCTCCTACGAGCAGTACTTC CATRSAAGVSYEQYF TRBV15 . once TRBJ2-7
TGTGCTAGCAGCCTAGGGACAGGTGAAAAACTGTTTTTT CASSLGTGEKLFF TRBV7-7 TRBD1 . TRBJ1-4
TGTGCCAGCAGTGAACTCTACTCTGGAAACACCATATATTTT CASSELYSGNTIYF TRBV6-1 . . TRBJ1-3